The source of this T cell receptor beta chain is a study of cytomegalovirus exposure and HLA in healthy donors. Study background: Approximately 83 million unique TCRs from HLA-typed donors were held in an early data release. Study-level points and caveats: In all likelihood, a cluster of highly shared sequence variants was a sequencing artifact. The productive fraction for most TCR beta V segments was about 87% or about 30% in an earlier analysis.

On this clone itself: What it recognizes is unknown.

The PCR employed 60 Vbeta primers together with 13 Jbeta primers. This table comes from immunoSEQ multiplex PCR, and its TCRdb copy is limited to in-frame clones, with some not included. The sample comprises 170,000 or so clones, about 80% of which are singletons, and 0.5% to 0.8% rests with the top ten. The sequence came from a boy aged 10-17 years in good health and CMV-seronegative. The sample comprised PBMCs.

The DNA for the CDR3 is TGTGCCAGCAGTTTATCCGGACAGGGGGCTGCCGAAGGACAGCCCCAGCATTTT. Its protein product is CASSLSGQGAAEGQPQHF. The chain recombines TRBV27 with TRBJ1-5; 11 bases agree with TRBD1. The J segment lost 7 bases and the V segment lost 0 bases, leaving 11 bases of the junction unmatched. The CDR3 is made up of 18 amino acids. Germline V gene sequence: CDR1 MNHEY, CDR2 SMNVEV (reference sequence).